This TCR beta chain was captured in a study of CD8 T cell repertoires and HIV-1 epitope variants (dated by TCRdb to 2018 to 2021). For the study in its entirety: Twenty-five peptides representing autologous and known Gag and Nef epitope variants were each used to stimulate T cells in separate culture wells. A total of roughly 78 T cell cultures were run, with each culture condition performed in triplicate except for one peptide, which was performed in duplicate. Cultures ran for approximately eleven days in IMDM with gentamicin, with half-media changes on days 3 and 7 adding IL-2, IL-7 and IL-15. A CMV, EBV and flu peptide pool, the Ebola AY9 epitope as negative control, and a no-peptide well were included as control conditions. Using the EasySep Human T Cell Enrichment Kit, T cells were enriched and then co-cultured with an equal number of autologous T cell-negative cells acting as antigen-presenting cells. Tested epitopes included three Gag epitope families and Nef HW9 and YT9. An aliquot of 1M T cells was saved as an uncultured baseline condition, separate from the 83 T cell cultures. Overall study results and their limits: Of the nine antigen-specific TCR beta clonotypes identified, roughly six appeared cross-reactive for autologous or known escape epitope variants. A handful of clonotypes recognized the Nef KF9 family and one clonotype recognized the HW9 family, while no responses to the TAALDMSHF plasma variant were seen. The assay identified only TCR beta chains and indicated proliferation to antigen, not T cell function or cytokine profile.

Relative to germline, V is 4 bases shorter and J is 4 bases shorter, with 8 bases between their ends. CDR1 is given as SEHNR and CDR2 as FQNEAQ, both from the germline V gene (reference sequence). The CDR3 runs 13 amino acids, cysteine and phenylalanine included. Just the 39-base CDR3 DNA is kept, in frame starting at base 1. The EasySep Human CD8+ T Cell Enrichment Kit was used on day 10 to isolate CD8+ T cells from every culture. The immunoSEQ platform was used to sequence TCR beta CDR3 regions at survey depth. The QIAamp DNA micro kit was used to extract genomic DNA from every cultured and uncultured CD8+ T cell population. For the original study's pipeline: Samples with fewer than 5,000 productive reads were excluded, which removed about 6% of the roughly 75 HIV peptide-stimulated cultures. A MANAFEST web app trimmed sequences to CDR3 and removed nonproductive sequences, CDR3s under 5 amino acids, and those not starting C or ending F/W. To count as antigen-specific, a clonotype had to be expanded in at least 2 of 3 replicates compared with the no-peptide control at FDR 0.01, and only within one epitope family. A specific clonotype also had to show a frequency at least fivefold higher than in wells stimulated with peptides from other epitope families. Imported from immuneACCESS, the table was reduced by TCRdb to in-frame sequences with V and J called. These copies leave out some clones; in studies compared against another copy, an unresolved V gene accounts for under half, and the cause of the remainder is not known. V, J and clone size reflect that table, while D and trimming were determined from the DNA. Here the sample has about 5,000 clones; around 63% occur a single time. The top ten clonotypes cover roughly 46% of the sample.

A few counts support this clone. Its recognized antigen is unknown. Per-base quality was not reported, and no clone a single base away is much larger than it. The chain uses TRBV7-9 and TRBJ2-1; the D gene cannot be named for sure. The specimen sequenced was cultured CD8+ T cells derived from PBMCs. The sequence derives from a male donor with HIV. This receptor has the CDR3 CASSSPTYNEQFF. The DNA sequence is TGTGCCAGCAGCTCACCCACGTACAATGAGCAGTTCTTC.